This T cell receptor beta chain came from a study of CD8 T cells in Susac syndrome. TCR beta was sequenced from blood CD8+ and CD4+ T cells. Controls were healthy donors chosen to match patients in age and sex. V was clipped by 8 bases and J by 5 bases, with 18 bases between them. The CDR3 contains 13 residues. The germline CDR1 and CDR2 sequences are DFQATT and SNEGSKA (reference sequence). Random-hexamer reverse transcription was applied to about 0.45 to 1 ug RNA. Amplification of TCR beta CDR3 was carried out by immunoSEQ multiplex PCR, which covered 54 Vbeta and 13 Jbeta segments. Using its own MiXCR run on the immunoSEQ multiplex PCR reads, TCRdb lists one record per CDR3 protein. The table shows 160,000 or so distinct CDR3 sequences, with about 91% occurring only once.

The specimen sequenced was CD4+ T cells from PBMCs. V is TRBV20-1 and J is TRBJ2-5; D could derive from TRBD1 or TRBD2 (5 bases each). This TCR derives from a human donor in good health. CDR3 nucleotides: TGCAGTATACCGGGGCCCCTTAGGGAGACCCAGTACTTC. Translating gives CSIPGPLRETQYF.